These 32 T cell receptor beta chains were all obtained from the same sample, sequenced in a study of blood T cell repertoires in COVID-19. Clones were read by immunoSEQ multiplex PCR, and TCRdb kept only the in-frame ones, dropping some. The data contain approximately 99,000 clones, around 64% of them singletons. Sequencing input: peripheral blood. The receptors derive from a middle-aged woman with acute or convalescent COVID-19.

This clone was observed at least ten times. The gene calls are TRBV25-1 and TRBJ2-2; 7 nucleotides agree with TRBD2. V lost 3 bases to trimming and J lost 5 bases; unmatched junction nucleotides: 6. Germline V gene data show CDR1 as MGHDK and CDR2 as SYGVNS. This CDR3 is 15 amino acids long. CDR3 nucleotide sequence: TGTGCCAGCAGTGAGGGGGGGGGTGAAACCGGGGAGCTGTTTTTT. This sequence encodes CASSEGGGETGELFF.

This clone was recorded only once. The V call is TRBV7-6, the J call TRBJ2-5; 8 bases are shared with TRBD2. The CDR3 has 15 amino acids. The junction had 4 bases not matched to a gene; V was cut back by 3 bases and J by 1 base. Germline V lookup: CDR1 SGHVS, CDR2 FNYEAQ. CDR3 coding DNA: TGTGCCAGCAGCTTCCTCGGGACTAGCCAAGAGACCCAGTACTTC. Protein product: CASSFLGTSQETQYF.

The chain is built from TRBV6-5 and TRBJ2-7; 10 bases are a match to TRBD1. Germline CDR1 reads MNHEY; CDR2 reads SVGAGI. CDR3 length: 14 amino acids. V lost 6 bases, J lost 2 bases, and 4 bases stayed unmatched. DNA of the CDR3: TGTGCCAGCAGCCGACAGGGGGCGGCCTACGAGCAGTACTTC. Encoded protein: CASSRQGAAYEQYF.

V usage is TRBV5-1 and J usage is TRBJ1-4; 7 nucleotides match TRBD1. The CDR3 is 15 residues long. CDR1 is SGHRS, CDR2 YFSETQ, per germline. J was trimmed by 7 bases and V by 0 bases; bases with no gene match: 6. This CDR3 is CASSLGDREREKLFF. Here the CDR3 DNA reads TGCGCCAGCAGCTTGGGAGACAGGGAACGTGAAAAACTGTTTTTT.

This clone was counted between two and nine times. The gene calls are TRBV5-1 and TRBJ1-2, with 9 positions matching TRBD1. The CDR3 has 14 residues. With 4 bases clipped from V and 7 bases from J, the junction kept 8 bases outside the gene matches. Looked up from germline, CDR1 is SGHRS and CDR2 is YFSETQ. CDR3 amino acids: CASSLTGGEGGYTF. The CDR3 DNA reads TGCGCCAGCAGCCTAACAGGGGGCGAAGGTGGCTACACCTTC. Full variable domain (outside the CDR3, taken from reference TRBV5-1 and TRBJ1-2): KAGVTQTPRYLIKTRGQQVTLSCSPISGHRSVSWYQQTPGQGLQFLFEYFSETQRNKGNFPGRFSGRQFSNSRSEMNVSTLELGDSALYLCASSLTGGEGGYTFGSGTRLTVV.

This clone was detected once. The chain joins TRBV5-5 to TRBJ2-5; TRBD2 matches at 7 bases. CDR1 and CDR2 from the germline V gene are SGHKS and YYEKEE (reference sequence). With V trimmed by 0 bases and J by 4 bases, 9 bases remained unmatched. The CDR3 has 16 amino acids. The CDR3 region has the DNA TGTGCCAGCAGCTTGGAAAAGTCGGGGGGAGTAGAGACCCAGTACTTC. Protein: CASSLEKSGGVETQYF.

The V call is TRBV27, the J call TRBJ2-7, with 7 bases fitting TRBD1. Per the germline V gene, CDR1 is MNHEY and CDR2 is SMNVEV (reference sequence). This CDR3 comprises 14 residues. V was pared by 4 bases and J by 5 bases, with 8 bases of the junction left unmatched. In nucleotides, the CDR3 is TGTGCCAGCAGTTCCCAACAGGGGTCCCACGAGCAGTACTTC. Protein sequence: CASSSQQGSHEQYF.

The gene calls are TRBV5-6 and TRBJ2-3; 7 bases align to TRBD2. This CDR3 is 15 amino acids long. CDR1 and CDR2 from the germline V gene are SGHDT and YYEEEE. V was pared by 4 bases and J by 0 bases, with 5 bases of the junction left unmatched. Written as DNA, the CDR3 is TGTGCCAGCAGCCGAATAGCGGGTAGCACAGATACGCAGTATTTT. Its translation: CASSRIAGSTDTQYF.

The CDR3 sequence: CSVQRDRGNEKLFF. The CDR3 region has the DNA TGCAGCGTGCAACGGGACAGGGGAAATGAAAAACTGTTTTTT. This chain links TRBV29-1 with TRBJ1-4; 10 nucleotides match TRBD1. This CDR3 comprises 14 residues. Germline V gene lookup returns CDR1 SQVTM and CDR2 ANQGSEA. V lost 6 bases to trimming and J lost 5 bases; unmatched junction nucleotides: 6. Full variable domain (rest looked up from reference TRBV29-1 and TRBJ1-4): SAVISQKPSRDICQRGTSLTIQCQVDSQVTMMFWYRQQPGQSLTLIATANQGSEATYESGFVIDKFPISRPNLTFSTLTVSNMSPEDSSIYLCSVQRDRGNEKLFFGSGTQLSVL.

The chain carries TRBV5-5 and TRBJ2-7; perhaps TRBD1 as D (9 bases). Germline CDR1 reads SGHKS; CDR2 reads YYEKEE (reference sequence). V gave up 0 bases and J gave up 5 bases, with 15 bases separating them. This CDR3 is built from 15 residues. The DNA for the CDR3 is TGTGCCAGCAGCTTGGTTAGCGGGACAGGGAACGAGCAGTACTTC. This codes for CASSLVSGTGNEQYF.

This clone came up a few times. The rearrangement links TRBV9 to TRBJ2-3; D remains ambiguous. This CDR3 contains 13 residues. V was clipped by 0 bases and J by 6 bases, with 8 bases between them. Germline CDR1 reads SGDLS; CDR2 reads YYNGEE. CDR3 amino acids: CASSVEAHDTQYF. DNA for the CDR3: TGTGCCAGCAGCGTAGAAGCCCACGATACGCAGTATTTT.

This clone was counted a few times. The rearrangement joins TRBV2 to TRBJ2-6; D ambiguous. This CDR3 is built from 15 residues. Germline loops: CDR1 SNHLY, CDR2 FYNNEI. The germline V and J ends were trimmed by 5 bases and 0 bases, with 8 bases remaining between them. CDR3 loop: CASSQTASGANVLTF. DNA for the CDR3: TGTGCCAGCAGTCAAACTGCCTCTGGGGCCAACGTCCTGACTTTC.

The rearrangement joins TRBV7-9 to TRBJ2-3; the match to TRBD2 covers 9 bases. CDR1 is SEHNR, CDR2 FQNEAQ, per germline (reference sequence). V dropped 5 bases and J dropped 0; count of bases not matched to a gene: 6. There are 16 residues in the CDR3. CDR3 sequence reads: CASSPIAGASTDTQYF. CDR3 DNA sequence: TGTGCCAGCAGCCCAATAGCGGGGGCTAGCACAGATACGCAGTATTTT. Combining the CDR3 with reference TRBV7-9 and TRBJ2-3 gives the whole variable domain DTGVSQNPRHKITKRGQNVTFRCDPISEHNRLYWYRQTLGQGPEFLTYFQNEAQLEKSRLLSDRFSAERPKGSFSTLEIQRTEQGDSAMYLCASSPIAGASTDTQYFGPGTRLTVL.

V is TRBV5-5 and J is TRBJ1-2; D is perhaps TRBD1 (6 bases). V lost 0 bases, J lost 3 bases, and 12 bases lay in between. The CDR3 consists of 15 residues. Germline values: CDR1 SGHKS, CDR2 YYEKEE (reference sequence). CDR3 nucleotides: TGTGCCAGCAGCTTGGTGGCAGGGGATGACTATGGCTACACCTTC. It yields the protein CASSLVAGDDYGYTF.

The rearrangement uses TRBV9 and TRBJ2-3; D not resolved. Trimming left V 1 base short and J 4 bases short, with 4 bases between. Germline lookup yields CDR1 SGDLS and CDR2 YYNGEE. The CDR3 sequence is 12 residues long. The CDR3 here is CASSVLADTQYF. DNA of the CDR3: TGTGCCAGCAGCGTACTTGCAGATACGCAGTATTTT.

CDR3: CASSDPATGPYSPLHF. CDR3 bases: TGTGCCAGCAGTGACCCAGCGACAGGGCCCTATTCACCCCTCCACTTT. This chain uses TRBV25-1 with TRBJ1-6; 7 bases align to TRBD1. The V segment lost 3 bases and the J segment 8 bases; nucleotides outside the gene matches: 10. The CDR3 sequence is 16 residues long. CDR1 MGHDK and CDR2 SYGVNS come from the germline V gene.

The CDR3 reads CASSFSGNTEAFF. As DNA, the CDR3 is TGTGCCAGCAGTTTTTCAGGGAACACTGAAGCTTTCTTT. This sequence joins TRBV6-6 and TRBJ1-1; no firm D call. The CDR3 is made up of 13 amino acids. Germline-derived CDR1 and CDR2 are MNHNY and SVGAGI (reference sequence). V lost 4 bases, J lost 1 base, and 7 bases lay in between.

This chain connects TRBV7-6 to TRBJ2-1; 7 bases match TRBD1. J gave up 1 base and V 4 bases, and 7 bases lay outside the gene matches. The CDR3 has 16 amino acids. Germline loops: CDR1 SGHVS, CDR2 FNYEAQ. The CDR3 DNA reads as TGTGCCAGCAGCTCCCCGGGACAGTCGTCCTACAATGAGCAGTTCTTC. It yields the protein CASSSPGQSSYNEQFF.

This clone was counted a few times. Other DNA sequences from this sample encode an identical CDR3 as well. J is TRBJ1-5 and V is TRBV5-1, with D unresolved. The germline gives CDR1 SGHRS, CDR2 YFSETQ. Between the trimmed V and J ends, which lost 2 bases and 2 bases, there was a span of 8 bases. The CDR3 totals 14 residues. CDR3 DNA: TGCGCCAGCAGCTTAGAGGGTGGCAATCAGCCCCAGCATTTT. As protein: CASSLEGGNQPQHF.

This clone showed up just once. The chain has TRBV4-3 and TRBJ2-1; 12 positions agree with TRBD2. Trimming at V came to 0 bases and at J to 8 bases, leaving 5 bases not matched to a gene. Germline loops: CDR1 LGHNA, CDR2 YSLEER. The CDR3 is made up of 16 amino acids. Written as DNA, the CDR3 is TGCGCCAGCAGCCAAGAGTATACTAGCGGGGGGCATGAGCAGTTCTTC. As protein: CASSQEYTSGGHEQFF.

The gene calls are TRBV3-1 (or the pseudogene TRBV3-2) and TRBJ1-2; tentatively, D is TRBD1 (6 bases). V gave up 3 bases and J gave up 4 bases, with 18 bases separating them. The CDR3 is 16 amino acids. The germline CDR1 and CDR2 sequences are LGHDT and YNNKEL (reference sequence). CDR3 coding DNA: TGTGCCAGCAGCCACCTCGGACGCCTAGGGGGCTATGGCTACACCTTC. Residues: CASSHLGRLGGYGYTF.

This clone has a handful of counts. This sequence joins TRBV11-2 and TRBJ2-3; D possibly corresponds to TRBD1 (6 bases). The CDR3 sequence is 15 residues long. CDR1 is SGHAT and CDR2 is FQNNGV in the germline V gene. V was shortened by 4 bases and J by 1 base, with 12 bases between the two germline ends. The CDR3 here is CASSWQGMGTDTQYF. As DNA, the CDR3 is TGTGCCAGCAGCTGGCAGGGGATGGGCACAGATACGCAGTATTTT.

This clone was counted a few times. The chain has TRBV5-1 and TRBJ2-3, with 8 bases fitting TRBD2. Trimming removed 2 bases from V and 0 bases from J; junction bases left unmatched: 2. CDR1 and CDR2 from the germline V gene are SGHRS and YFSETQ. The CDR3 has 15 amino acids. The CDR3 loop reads CASSFSGGSTDTQYF. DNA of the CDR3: TGCGCCAGCAGCTTTTCGGGGGGGAGCACAGATACGCAGTATTTT.

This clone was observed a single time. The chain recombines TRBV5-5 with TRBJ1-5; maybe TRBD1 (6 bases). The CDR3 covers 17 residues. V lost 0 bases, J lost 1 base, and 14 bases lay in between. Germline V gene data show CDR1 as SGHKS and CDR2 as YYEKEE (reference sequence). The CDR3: CASSLGGLRGSNQPQHF. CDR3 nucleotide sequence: TGTGCCAGCAGCTTGGGAGGTTTGAGGGGGAGCAATCAGCCCCAGCATTTT. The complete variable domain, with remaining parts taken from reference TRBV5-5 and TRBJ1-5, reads DAGVTQSPTHLIKTRGQQVTLRCSPISGHKSVSWYQQVLGQGPQFIFQYYEKEERGRGNFPDRFSARQFPNYSSELNVNALLLGDSALYLCASSLGGLRGSNQPQHFGDGTRLSIL.

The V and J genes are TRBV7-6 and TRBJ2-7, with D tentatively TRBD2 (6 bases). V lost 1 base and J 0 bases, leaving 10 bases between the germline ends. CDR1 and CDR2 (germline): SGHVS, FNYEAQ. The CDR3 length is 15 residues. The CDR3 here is CASSLGGDGSYEQYF. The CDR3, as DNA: TGTGCCAGCAGCTTAGGGGGGGACGGCTCCTACGAGCAGTACTTC. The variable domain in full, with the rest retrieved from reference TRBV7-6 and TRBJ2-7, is GAGVSQSPRYKVTKRGQDVALRCDPISGHVSLYWYRQALGQGPEFLTYFNYEAQQDKSGLPNDRFSAERPEGSISTLTIQRTEQRDSAMYRCASSLGGDGSYEQYFGPGTRLTVT.

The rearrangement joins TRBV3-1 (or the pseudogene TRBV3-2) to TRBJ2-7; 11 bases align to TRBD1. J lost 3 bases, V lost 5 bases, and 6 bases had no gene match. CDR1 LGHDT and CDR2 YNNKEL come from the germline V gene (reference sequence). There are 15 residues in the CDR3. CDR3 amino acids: CASSYLGTGGYEQYF. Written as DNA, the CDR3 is TGTGCCAGCAGCTACTTGGGGACAGGGGGCTACGAGCAGTACTTC.

The CDR3 is CAISSTGNTIYF. The CDR3 bases are TGTGCCATCTCCAGTACGGGAAACACCATATATTTT. This chain joins TRBV28 and TRBJ2-2; D is undetermined. The J call is doubtful: the DNA matches TRBJ1-3 better. Germline loops: CDR1 MDHEN, CDR2 SYDVKM. The CDR3 covers 12 residues.

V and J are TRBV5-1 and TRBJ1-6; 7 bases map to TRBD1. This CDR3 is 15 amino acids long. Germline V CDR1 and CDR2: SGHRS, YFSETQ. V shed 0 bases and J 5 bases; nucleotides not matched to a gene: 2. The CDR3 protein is CASSLEGANNSPLHF. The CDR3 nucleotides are TGCGCCAGCAGCTTGGAGGGGGCCAATAATTCACCCCTCCACTTT.

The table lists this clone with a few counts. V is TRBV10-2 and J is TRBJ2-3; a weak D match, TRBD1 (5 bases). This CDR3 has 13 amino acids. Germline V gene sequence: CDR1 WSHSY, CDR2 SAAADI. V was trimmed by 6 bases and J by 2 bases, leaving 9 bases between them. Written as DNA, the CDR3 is TGCGCCAGCAGAGGGGAACTCACAGATACGCAGTATTTT. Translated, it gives CASRGELTDTQYF.

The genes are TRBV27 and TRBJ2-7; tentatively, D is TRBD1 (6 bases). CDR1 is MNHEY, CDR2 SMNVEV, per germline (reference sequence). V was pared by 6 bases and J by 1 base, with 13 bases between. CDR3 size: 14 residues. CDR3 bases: TGTGCCAGCAGGACAGGAGTAAATTCCTACGAGCAGTACTTC. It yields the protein CASRTGVNSYEQYF.

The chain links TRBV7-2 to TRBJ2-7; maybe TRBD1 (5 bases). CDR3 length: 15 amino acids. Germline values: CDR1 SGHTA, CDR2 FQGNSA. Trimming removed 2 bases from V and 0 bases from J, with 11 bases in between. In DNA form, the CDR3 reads TGTGCCAGCAGCTTATCCGCGACAGTCTCCTACGAGCAGTACTTC. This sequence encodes CASSLSATVSYEQYF.

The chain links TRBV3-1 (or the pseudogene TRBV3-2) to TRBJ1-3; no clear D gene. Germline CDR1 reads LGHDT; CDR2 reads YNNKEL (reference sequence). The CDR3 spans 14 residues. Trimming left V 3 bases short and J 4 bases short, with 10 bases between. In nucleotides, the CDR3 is TGTGCCAGCAGCCACCGGGGAGACGGAAACACCATATATTTT. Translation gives CASSHRGDGNTIYF.